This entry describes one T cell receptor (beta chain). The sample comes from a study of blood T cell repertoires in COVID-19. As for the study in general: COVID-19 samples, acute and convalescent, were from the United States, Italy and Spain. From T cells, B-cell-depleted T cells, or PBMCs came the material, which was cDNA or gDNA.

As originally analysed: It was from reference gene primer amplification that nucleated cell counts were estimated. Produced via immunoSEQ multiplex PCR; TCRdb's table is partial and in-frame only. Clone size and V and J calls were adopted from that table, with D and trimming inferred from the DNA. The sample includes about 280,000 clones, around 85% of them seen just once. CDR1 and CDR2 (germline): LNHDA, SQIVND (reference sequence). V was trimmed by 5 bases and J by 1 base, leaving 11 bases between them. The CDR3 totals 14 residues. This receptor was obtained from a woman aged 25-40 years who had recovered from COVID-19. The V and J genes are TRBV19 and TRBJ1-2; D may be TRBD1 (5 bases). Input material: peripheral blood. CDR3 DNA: TGTGCCAGTAGTCTTCTGACAGTTAACTATGGCTACACCTTC. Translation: CASSLLTVNYGYTF. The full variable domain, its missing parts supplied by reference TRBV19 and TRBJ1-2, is DGGITQSPKYLFRKEGQNVTLSCEQNLNHDAMYWYRQDPGQGLRLIYYSQIVNDFQKGDIAEGYSVSREKKESFPLTVTSAQKNPTAFYLCASSLLTVNYGYTFGSGTRLTVV.